This T cell receptor (beta chain) was sequenced in a study of T cell responses to AZD1222 COVID-19 vaccine. Findings and caveats of the study: The reported proportion of spike-specific TCRs targeting unmutated variant regions was nearly half.

Data came from immunoSEQ multiplex PCR; TCRdb stores just in-frame clones and leaves some out. This sample has roughly 53,000 clones, with approximately 85% found just once. As for this clone: Its antigen remains unidentified.

The sample consisted of peripheral blood, taken on day 0 of MenACWY control vaccination. The TCR sequence derives from an adult in good health.

The CDR3 region is CASSSLQQGGMNTEAFF. CDR3 in DNA: TGCGCCAGCAGCTCCCTCCAGCAGGGAGGCATGAACACTGAAGCTTTCTTT. The chain carries TRBV5-1 and TRBJ1-1; D possibly corresponds to TRBD1 (5 bases). The CDR3 is 17 amino acids. Germline CDR1 is SGHRS and CDR2 is YFSETQ. The germline V and J ends were trimmed by 3 bases and 0 bases, with 18 bases remaining between them.